The 23 T cell receptor beta chains reported below all come from one sample, sequenced in a study of beta chain features in type 1 diabetes listed by TCRdb under 2018. Libraries were made using the immunoSEQ multiplex PCR assay. All of the isolated RNA was reverse transcribed with the High Capacity cDNA Reverse Transcription Kit, so expressed TCRB transcripts were sequenced. TCRdb obtained this table from immuneACCESS and retained in-frame rearrangements with V and J assigned. These tables miss some clones; where compared with another copy, unresolved V genes account for less than half of the shortfall, and the remainder is unexplained. A total of 220,000 or so clones appear in this sample, 68% of them only once. The ten largest make up around 0.05% of the sample. Sequenced sample: naive CD4+ T cells from blood. This specimen's cell subset or site label, interpreted: true naive CD4+ T cells. These receptors were obtained from a man aged 25-40 years in good health.

This chain connects TRBV9 to TRBJ2-1; D is uncertain. Germline loops: CDR1 SGDLS, CDR2 YYNGEE. The CDR3 runs to 14 residues. V gave up 3 bases and J gave up 0 bases, with 7 bases separating them. CDR3 nucleotides: TGTGCCAGCAGCGCAACAGCCTCCTACAATGAGCAGTTCTTC. Residues: CASSATASYNEQFF.

This chain connects TRBV27 to TRBJ2-5, with D possibly matching TRBD1 (6 bases). CDR3 size: 13 residues. Germline CDR1 is MNHEY and CDR2 is SMNVEV (reference sequence). V was shortened by 5 bases and J by 2 bases, with 9 bases between the two germline ends. The CDR3 DNA reads TGTGCCAGCAGTATCAGGGGTCAAGAGACCCAGTACTTC. Translating gives CASSIRGQETQYF.

This chain uses TRBV5-1 with TRBJ2-7; D call uncertain. CDR1 is SGHRS, CDR2 YFSETQ, per germline. V was pared by 4 bases and J by 1 base, with 9 bases between. CDR3 size: 13 residues. The CDR3 loop is CASSAYGSYEQYF. The CDR3 bases are TGCGCCAGCAGCGCCTACGGGTCCTACGAGCAGTACTTC.

This clone was seen once. Additional DNA sequences in this sample encode the identical CDR3. This rearrangement joins TRBV29-1 to TRBJ2-3, with D hard to call. The CDR3 spans 12 residues. CDR1 SQVTM and CDR2 ANQGSEA come from the germline V gene. V lost 3 bases to trimming and J lost 3 bases, with 7 bases between them. DNA for the CDR3: TGCAGCGTTGATGAAGGGACAGATACGCAGTATTTT. Protein sequence: CSVDEGTDTQYF.

The rearrangement uses TRBV18 and TRBJ1-2, with 7 bases that match TRBD1. This CDR3 spans 13 amino acids. V dropped 6 bases and J dropped 2; count of bases not matched to a gene: 3. In germline, CDR1 is KGHSH, CDR2 LQKENI. The CDR3 sequence: CASSSDRNYGYTF. CDR3 sequence (DNA): TGTGCCAGCTCTTCGGACAGGAACTATGGCTACACCTTC.

The V call is TRBV29-1, the J call TRBJ2-3, with D possibly matching TRBD2 (6 bases). The germline CDR1 and CDR2 sequences are SQVTM and ANQGSEA. V lost 8 bases and J 1 base, leaving 13 bases between the germline ends. The CDR3 contains 13 residues. CDR3 in amino acids: CSLGLRGTDTQYF. CDR3 in DNA: TGCAGCCTGGGACTCAGGGGCACAGATACGCAGTATTTT.

The V gene is TRBV4-3, the J gene TRBJ2-4, with 8 nucleotides matching TRBD1. The CDR3 spans 13 residues. CDR1 and CDR2 (germline): LGHNA, YSLEER. V lost 2 bases, J lost 8 bases, and 2 bases stayed unmatched. CDR3 nucleotides: TGCGCCAGCAGCCAACAGACAGGGGACATTCAGTACTTC. This encodes CASSQQTGDIQYF.

CDR3 loop: CAWSLNRGSKDTGELFF. The DNA for the CDR3 is TGTGCCTGGTCCTTAAACAGGGGGAGTAAGGACACCGGGGAGCTGTTTTTT. The chain couples TRBV30 to TRBJ2-2, with 8 bases lining up with TRBD1. Losses at the gene ends were 5 bases for V and 3 bases for J; bases not matched to a gene: 14. This CDR3 has 17 amino acids. CDR1 is GTSNPN and CDR2 is SVGIG in the germline V gene (reference sequence).

The V and J genes are TRBV18 and TRBJ2-3, with no clear D. This CDR3 has 13 residues. Germline CDR1 reads KGHSH; CDR2 reads LQKENI. The V and J ends lost 6 bases and 0 bases respectively, with 7 bases between them. CDR3 sequence: CASSRDSTDTQYF. CDR3 bases: TGTGCCAGCTCGAGAGACAGCACAGATACGCAGTATTTT. Full variable domain (remainder filled in from reference TRBV18 and TRBJ2-3): NAGVMQNPRHLVRRRGQEARLRCSPMKGHSHVYWYRQLPEEGLKFMVYLQKENIIDESGMPKERFSAEFPKEGPSILRIQQVVRGDSAAYFCASSRDSTDTQYFGPGTRLTVL.

The J gene is TRBJ2-7, the V gene TRBV18; 7 bases align to TRBD1. Germline V gene sequence: CDR1 KGHSH, CDR2 LQKENI. Trimming removed 3 bases from V and 2 bases from J; junction bases left unmatched: 4. This CDR3 is 14 amino acids long. CDR3 region: CASSPVTGTYEQYF. The CDR3 DNA reads as TGTGCCAGCTCACCCGTGACAGGGACCTACGAGCAGTACTTC.

Regarding this clone: The sample contains more than one DNA sequence encoding this CDR3. The chain couples TRBV30 to TRBJ1-3; no firm D call. V shed 1 base and J shed 0 bases, with 7 bases lying between them. The CDR3 extends over 14 amino acids. Germline loops: CDR1 GTSNPN, CDR2 SVGIG (reference sequence). The CDR3 region is CAWSGTDSGNTIYF. DNA of the CDR3: TGTGCCTGGAGTGGCACAGACTCTGGAAACACCATATATTTT.

Regarding this clone: One junction end disagrees with the germline gene, perhaps due to a read error. The V gene is TRBV20-1, the J gene TRBJ2-1; 7 bases line up with TRBD1. This CDR3 contains 11 residues. Germline V gene lookup returns CDR1 DFQATT and CDR2 SNEGSKA (reference sequence). The CDR3 DNA sequence: TGTAGGACAGGAACCTACAATGAGCAGTTCTTC. Translation gives CRTGTYNEQFF.

This clone was observed a few times. The CDR3 loop reads CASSQDYASQETQYF. The CDR3 DNA reads TGCGCCAGCAGCCAAGATTACGCCTCCCAAGAGACCCAGTACTTC. V gene TRBV4-3 combines with J gene TRBJ2-5; no firm D call. The V gene's germline CDR1 is LGHNA and CDR2 YSLEER. The CDR3 length is 15 residues. V lost 0 bases and J lost 1, with 9 bases in between.

This clone was found a few times. Other nucleotide sequences from this sample produce the same CDR3. The chain carries TRBV30 and TRBJ1-6; 8 bases agree with TRBD1. Germline V gene sequence: CDR1 GTSNPN, CDR2 SVGIG (reference sequence). The length of the CDR3 is 12 residues. Trimming at V came to 5 bases and at J to 7 bases, leaving 1 base not matched to a gene. The CDR3 DNA follows: TGTGCCTGGGACAGGGGAAATTCACCCCTCCACTTT. Encoded protein: CAWDRGNSPLHF.

This clone was detected a few times. This chain links TRBV23-1 with TRBJ2-1; D gene unclear. TRBV23-1 is identified as an open reading frame with a role that is uncertain. The CDR3 covers 16 residues. The ends were cut back, 0 bases at V and 0 bases at J, with 9 bases in the middle. CDR3 sequence reads: CASSQSSRSSYNEQFF. CDR3 in DNA: TGCGCCAGCAGTCAATCGTCAAGGAGCTCCTACAATGAGCAGTTCTTC.

The chain links TRBV30 to TRBJ2-3; D is undetermined. Trimming took off 5 bases at V and 3 bases at J, with 9 bases between the two ends. Germline CDR1 and CDR2: GTSNPN and SVGIG (reference sequence). The CDR3 consists of 12 residues. The DNA for the CDR3 is TGTGCCTGGGGGCGTCTGACAGATACGCAGTATTTT. Amino acids: CAWGRLTDTQYF.

The genes are TRBV29-1 and TRBJ2-7; a weak D match, TRBD2 (6 bases). The germline V gene encodes CDR1 SQVTM and CDR2 ANQGSEA. CDR3 length equals 14 residues. As DNA, the CDR3 is TGCAGGCGTCTCACACCCCCGGGGGCCTACGAGCAGTACTTC. Its translation: CRRLTPPGAYEQYF.

This chain uses TRBV4-3 with TRBJ2-4, with D perhaps matching TRBD2 (5 bases). V shed 4 bases and J shed 0 bases, with 16 bases lying between them. Germline V gene sequence: CDR1 LGHNA, CDR2 YSLEER. The CDR3 runs 17 residues. This chain's CDR3 is CASSPKRAVLAKNIQYF. The CDR3 DNA is TGCGCCAGCAGCCCAAAGAGGGCTGTCCTAGCCAAAAACATTCAGTACTTC.

CDR3 amino acids: CATSVWNTGELFF. Written as DNA, the CDR3 is TGTGCCACCAGTGTTTGGAACACCGGGGAGCTGTTTTTT. The chain has TRBV15 and TRBJ2-2; D is unclear. The CDR3 sequence is 13 residues long. The germline gives CDR1 LNHNV, CDR2 YYDKDF (reference sequence). The V gene lost 6 bases and the J gene lost 1 base, with 6 bases spanning the gap.

CDR3 DNA: TGTGCCAGCGACGGGCAGGGGGTAGCGCAGACCCAGTACTTC. It is translated as CASDGQGVAQTQYF. The chain links TRBV2 to TRBJ2-5; 7 bases fit TRBD1. J was trimmed by 6 bases and V by 8 bases; bases with no gene match: 12. The germline V gene has CDR1 SNHLY and CDR2 FYNNEI. The CDR3 spans 14 residues.

This chain connects TRBV27 to TRBJ2-3; D unresolved. From germline, CDR1 is MNHEY and CDR2 SMNVEV (reference sequence). V lost 4 bases and J 5 bases, leaving 4 bases between the germline ends. The CDR3 contains 11 residues. CDR3 sequence (DNA): TGTGCCAGCAGTTCGCAAGATACGCAGTATTTT. As protein: CASSSQDTQYF.

The gene calls are TRBV6-6 and TRBJ2-7, with 9 nucleotides matching TRBD2. The length of the CDR3 is 15 residues. The V gene's germline CDR1 is MNHNY and CDR2 SVGAGI (reference sequence). Germline trimming cut 4 bases from V and 2 bases from J; bases unmatched to any gene: 6. The CDR3 bases are TGTGCCAGCAGTTCCCTCGCGGGAGGGCCCTACGAGCAGTACTTC. Amino acids: CASSSLAGGPYEQYF.

The J gene is TRBJ1-2, the V gene TRBV12-5; no reliable D call. The CDR3 runs 14 residues. CDR1 and CDR2 from the germline V gene are LGHNT and FRNRAP. Between the trimmed V and J ends, which lost 5 bases and 8 bases, there was a span of 18 bases. The CDR3 loop is CASGPRLTEGGYTF. The DNA for the CDR3 is TGTGCTAGTGGTCCCCGGCTGACTGAGGGAGGCTACACCTTC.